Listed below are T cell receptor beta chains from one sample, sequenced in a study of regulatory T cells in long-lasting Graves disease. TCRdb analysed the multiplex PCR reads with MiXCR anew, one entry per CDR3 protein. The table lists about 530,000 distinct CDR3 sequences, about 16% of them singletons, with roughly 25% in the top ten. These data also formed part of another study, on T cells in Graves' hyperthyroidism and ophthalmopathy.

This specimen was peripheral blood mononuclear cells (PBMCs), taken at new diagnosis, from a patient treated with antithyroid drugs. The receptors derive from a woman aged 40-65 years with Graves disease. The CDR3 runs from the conserved cysteine through the conserved F or W. D genes are given only for firm matches. Not all rows give a size; the values are once, few, many and, for expanded clones, a class.

d_gene: -
abundance: -
j_gene: TRBJ1-1
v_gene: TRBV29-1
CDR3nt: TGCAGCACTCGGGTTGGGGCGGCTGACACTGAAGCTTTCTTT
CDR3aa: CSTRVGAADTEAFF

d_gene: -
abundance: many
j_gene: TRBJ1-4
v_gene: TRBV18
CDR3nt: TGTGCCAGCTCGGGGCGCGGGGAAAAACTGTTTTTT
CDR3aa: CASSGRGEKLFF

d_gene: TRBD1
abundance: few
j_gene: TRBJ1-2
v_gene: TRBV2
CDR3nt: TGTGCCAGCACCTCGACAGGGAGTAGGAACTATGGCTACACCTTC
CDR3aa: CASTSTGSRNYGYTF

d_gene: -
abundance: few
j_gene: TRBJ2-5
v_gene: TRBV7-9
CDR3nt: TGTGCCAGCAGCCCCTTTATCAGTGCCGGAGGGGGGGAGACCCAGTACTTC
CDR3aa: CASSPFISAGGGETQYF

d_gene: -
abundance: many
j_gene: TRBJ2-7
v_gene: TRBV28
CDR3nt: TGTGCCAGCAGTTTATGGCAGGGCCAAACCTACGAGCAGTACTTC
CDR3aa: CASSLWQGQTYEQYF

d_gene: -
abundance: once
j_gene: TRBJ2-7
v_gene: TRBV3-1
CDR3nt: TGTGCCAGCAGCCTAAGTAGCCCCTACGAGCAGTACTTC
CDR3aa: CASSLSSPYEQYF

d_gene: TRBD2
abundance: many
j_gene: TRBJ2-3
v_gene: TRBV28
CDR3nt: TGTGCCAGCAGTTGGTACCGCCTAGCGGGCACAGATACGCAGTATTTT
CDR3aa: CASSWYRLAGTDTQYF

d_gene: -
abundance: -
j_gene: TRBJ1-5
v_gene: TRBV12-3/TRBV12-4
CDR3nt: TGTGCCAGCACCCGAGAGGGGCTCGGGCAGCCCCAGCATTTT
CDR3aa: CASTREGLGQPQHF

d_gene: TRBD2
abundance: many
j_gene: TRBJ2-3
v_gene: TRBV5-1
CDR3nt: TGCGCCAGCAGAAGATCTAGCGGGGGGGGGGATACGCAGTATTTT
CDR3aa: CASRRSSGGGDTQYF

d_gene: -
abundance: few
j_gene: TRBJ2-7
v_gene: TRBV25-1
CDR3nt: TGTGCCAGCAGTGACCCCGGGCAGGGGAATCCCTACGAGCAGTACTTC
CDR3aa: CASSDPGQGNPYEQYF

d_gene: -
abundance: many
j_gene: TRBJ1-2
v_gene: TRBV28
CDR3nt: TGTGCCAGCAGTCCAGCGGGGGCCGTTAGCTATGGCTACACCTTC
CDR3aa: CASSPAGAVSYGYTF

d_gene: -
abundance: many
j_gene: TRBJ1-4
v_gene: TRBV5-6
CDR3nt: TGTGCCAGCAGCTTTCAGGCAAATGAAAAACTGTTTTTT
CDR3aa: CASSFQANEKLFF

d_gene: TRBD2
abundance: many
j_gene: TRBJ2-1
v_gene: TRBV30
CDR3nt: TGTGCCTGGAGCGGGGGGGCCTCCTACAATGAGCAGTTCTTC
CDR3aa: CAWSGGASYNEQFF

d_gene: -
abundance: many
j_gene: TRBJ1-4
v_gene: TRBV3-1
CDR3nt: TGTGCCAGCAGCCAAGACAGCGGATCAAGTAATGAAAAACTGTTTTTT
CDR3aa: CASSQDSGSSNEKLFF

d_gene: -
abundance: few
j_gene: TRBJ1-5
v_gene: TRBV18
CDR3nt: TGTGCCAGCTCACCCCAGGGTTCTAGTCAGCCCCAGCATTTT
CDR3aa: CASSPQGSSQPQHF

d_gene: -
abundance: many
j_gene: TRBJ1-4
v_gene: TRBV11-3
CDR3nt: TGTGCCAGCAGCTTAAGGGCGGAGGGTGAAAAACTGTTTTTT
CDR3aa: CASSLRAEGEKLFF

d_gene: TRBD2
abundance: -
j_gene: TRBJ2-1
v_gene: TRBV4-2
CDR3nt: TGTGCCAGCAGCCAAGCGCTAGCGGGGGCCGACAATGAGCAGTTCTTC
CDR3aa: CASSQALAGADNEQFF